The TCR beta chain described here comes from a study of blood T cell repertoires in COVID-19 (dated by TCRdb to about 2020). Notes on the research overall: The collaborator samples originated in the United States, Italy and Spain and spanned the acute and convalescent phases of COVID-19. The prospective study material was composed of cDNA or gDNA derived from T cells, B-cell-depleted T cells, or PBMCs. The dataset comprised deeply sampled blood TCRbeta repertoires from subjects exposed to, actively infected with, or recovered from COVID-19. The repertoires were released in a freely available public database meant as a resource for research on the immune response to SARS-CoV-2. Samples came from the ongoing ImmuneRACE study (first 160 participants) plus 1,254 subjects from 6 global collaborators. Sample metadata almost always included a de-identified subject ID, COVID-19 status, age in years and sex. Where available, HLA class I and class II types were taken from metadata supplied by the sample provider and were not determined by assay-based typing. The paper as a whole reports these results and caveats: The amount of clinical and demographic metadata varied by source and participant and was provided uncurated.

The V and J ends are trimmed by 4 bases and 6 bases, leaving 17 bases between them. The germline V gene yields SGDLS for CDR1 and YYNGEE for CDR2. Inclusive of the bounding cysteine and phenylalanine, the CDR3 is 14 residues long. Only the CDR3 DNA is retained, 42 bases long and in frame from the first base. TCRbeta CDR3 regions were amplified from genomic DNA by means of the immunoSEQ Assay, a bias-controlled multiplex PCR. The original pipeline was this. The number of nucleated cells in each sample was estimated from the amplification of reference gene primers within the assay. To quantify the absolute abundance of each unique TCRbeta CDR3 rearrangement, sequence reads were collapsed and filtered. For each sample, productive Simpson clonality was calculated as the square root of Simpson's diversity index over productive rearrangements. Here the immuneACCESS table is served through TCRdb, limited to in-frame sequences with V and J called. Missing clones are a known gap in these copies; in checked studies unresolved V genes cover under half, and the rest lacks a known reason. D and trimming were read from the DNA, whereas the V and J calls and clone size are those reported in that table. The sample has roughly 300,000 clones on record, roughly 90% of them singletons. Together, the top ten hold about 2.2% of the sample.

In regard to this clone: It lacks a known antigen. Base qualities are not provided; no much larger clone lies one nucleotide away.

One collaborating source in Seattle enrolled patients during active infection and followed them longitudinally through the course of disease. Collaborating institutions collected whole blood in K2EDTA tubes following their own protocols. Collaborator samples were shipped for TCRbeta analysis as frozen whole blood, isolated PBMCs, or DNA extracted from either sample type. In this chain, TRBV9 is recombined with TRBJ2-7; possibly the D gene is TRBD2, per 6 matching bases. Sequencing input: peripheral blood. The TCR sequence derives from a woman in her 30s with COVID-19, enrolled during active disease. Here the CDR3 is given as CASSPGVSYFEQYF. The nucleotide sequence is given as TGTGCCAGCAGCCCGGGGGTTTCTTATTTCGAGCAGTACTTC.